Here is one TCR beta chain with its context. The data derive from a study of blood T cell repertoires in COVID-19. Per the germline V gene, CDR1 is KGHSH and CDR2 is LQKENI. The CDR3 contains 15 residues. The V and J ends lost 1 base and 4 bases respectively, with 13 bases between them. Some clones are missing from TCRdb's copy, which holds only in-frame ones; the method was immunoSEQ multiplex PCR. The sample yields approximately 200,000 clones, approximately 88% seen once. What was sequenced was PBMCs or T cells enriched from blood (not recorded which). The V gene is TRBV18, the J gene TRBJ2-5; possibly TRBD2 for D (6 bases). The sequence came from a woman in her twenties or thirties who had been exposed to COVID-19. This CDR3 reads CASSPRGDGIETQYF. DNA for the CDR3: TGTGCCAGCTCACCACGGGGGGATGGTATAGAGACCCAGTACTTC. The variable domain in full, completed from reference TRBV18 and TRBJ2-5, reads NAGVMQNPRHLVRRRGQEARLRCSPMKGHSHVYWYRQLPEEGLKFMVYLQKENIIDESGMPKERFSAEFPKEGPSILRIQQVVRGDSAAYFCASSPRGDGIETQYFGPGTRLLVL.